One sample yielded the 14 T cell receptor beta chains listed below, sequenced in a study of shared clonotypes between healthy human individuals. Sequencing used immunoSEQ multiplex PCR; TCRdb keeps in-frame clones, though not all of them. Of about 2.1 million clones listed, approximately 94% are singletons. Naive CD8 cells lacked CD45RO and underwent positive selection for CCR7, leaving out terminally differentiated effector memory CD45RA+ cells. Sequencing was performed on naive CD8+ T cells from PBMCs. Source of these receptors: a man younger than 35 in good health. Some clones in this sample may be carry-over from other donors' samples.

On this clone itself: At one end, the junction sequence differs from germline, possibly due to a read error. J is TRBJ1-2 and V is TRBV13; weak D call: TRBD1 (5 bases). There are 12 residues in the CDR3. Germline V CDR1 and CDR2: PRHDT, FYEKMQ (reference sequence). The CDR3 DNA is TGTGCCAGCAGCTTAGGAGACAGCCGTTTCTCCTTC. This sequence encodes CASSLGDSRFSF.

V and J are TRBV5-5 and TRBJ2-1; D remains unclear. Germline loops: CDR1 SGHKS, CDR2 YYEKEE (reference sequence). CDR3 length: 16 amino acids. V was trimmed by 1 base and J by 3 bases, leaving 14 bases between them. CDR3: CASSLRPPWDYNEQFF. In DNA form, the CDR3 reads TGTGCCAGCAGCTTGAGGCCTCCATGGGACTACAATGAGCAGTTCTTC.

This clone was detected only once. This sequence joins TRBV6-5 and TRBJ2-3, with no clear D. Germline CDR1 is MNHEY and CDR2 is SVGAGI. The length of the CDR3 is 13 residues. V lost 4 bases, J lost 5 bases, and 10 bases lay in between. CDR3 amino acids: CASSSDHRDTQYF. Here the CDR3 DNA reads TGTGCCAGCAGTTCCGATCACAGAGATACGCAGTATTTT.

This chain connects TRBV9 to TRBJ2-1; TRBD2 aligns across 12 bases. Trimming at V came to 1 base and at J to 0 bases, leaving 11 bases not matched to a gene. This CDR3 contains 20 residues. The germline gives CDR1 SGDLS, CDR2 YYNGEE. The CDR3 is CASSVSGTSGRSSSYNEQFF. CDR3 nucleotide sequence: TGTGCCAGCAGCGTATCCGGGACTAGCGGGCGTTCTAGCTCCTACAATGAGCAGTTCTTC.

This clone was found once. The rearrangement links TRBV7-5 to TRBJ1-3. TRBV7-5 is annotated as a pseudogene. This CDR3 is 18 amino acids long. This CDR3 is CVRSLLGRVWPSGNTIYF. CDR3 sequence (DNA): TGTGTCAGAAGCTTATTGGGCCGGGTCTGGCCCTCTGGAAACACCATATATTTT.

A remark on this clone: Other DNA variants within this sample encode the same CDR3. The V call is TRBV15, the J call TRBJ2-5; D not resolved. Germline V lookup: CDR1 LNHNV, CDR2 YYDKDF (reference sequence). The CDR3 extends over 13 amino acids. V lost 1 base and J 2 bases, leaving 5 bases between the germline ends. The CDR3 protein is CATSRVSQETQYF. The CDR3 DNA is TGTGCCACCAGCAGAGTGTCACAAGAGACCCAGTACTTC.

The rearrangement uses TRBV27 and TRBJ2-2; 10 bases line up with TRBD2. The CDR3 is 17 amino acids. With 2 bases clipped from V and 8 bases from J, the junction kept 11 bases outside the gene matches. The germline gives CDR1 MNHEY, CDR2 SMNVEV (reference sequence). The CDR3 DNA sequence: TGTGCCAGCAGTTTAGTCGGGACTAGCGCCCGACGAGGGGAGCTGTTTTTT. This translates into CASSLVGTSARRGELFF.

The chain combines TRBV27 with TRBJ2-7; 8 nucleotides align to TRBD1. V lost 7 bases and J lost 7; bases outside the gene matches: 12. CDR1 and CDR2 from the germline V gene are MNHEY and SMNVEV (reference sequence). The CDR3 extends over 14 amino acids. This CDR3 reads CASKGTGTLGEQYF. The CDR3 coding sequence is TGTGCCAGCAAAGGGACAGGTACCTTGGGGGAGCAGTACTTC.

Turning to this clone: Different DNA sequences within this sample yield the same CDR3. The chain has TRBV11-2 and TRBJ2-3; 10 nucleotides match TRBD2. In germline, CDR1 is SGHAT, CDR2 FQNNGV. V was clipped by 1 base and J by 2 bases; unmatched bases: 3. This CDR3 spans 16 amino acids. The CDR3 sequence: CASSLGLAGFTDTQYF. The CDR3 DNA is TGTGCCAGCAGCTTAGGACTAGCGGGTTTCACAGATACGCAGTATTTT. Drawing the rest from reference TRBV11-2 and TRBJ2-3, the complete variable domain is EAGVAQSPRYKIIEKRQSVAFWCNPISGHATLYWYQQILGQGPKLLIQFQNNGVVDDSQLPKDRFSAERLKGVDSTLKIQPAKLEDSAVYLCASSLGLAGFTDTQYFGPGTRLTVL.

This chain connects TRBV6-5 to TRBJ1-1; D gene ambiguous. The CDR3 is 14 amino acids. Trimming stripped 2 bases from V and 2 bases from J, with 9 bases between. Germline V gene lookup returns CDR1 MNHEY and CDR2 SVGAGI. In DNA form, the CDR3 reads TGTGCCAGCAGTTACAGGGAAACAAACACTGAAGCTTTCTTT. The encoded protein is CASSYRETNTEAFF.

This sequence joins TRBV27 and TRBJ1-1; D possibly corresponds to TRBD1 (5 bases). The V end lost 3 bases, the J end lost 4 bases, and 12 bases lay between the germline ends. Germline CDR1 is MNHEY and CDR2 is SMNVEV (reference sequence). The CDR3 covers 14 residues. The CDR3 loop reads CASSFGQGVTEAFF. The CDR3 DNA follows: TGTGCCAGCAGTTTTGGGCAGGGCGTCACTGAAGCTTTCTTT.

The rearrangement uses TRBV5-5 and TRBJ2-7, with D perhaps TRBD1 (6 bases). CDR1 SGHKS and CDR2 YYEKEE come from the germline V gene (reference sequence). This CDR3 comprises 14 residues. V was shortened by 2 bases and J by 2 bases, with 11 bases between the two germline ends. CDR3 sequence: CASSFFGQPYEQYF. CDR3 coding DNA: TGTGCCAGCAGCTTCTTCGGACAGCCCTACGAGCAGTACTTC.

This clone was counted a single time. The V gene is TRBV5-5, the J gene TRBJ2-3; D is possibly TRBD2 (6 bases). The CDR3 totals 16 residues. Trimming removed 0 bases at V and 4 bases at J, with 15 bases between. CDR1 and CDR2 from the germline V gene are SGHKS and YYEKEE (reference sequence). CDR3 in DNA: TGTGCCAGCAGCTTGGAGGCCTCCTGGGGGGCAGATACGCAGTATTTT. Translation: CASSLEASWGADTQYF.

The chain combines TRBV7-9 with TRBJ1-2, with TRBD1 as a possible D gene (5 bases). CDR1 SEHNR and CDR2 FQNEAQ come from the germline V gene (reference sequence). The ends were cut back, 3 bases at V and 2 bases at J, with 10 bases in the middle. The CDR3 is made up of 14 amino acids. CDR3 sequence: CASSFENRNYGYTF. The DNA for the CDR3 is TGTGCCAGCAGCTTTGAAAACAGGAACTATGGCTACACCTTC. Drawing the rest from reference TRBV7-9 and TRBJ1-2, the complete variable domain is DTGVSQNPRHKITKRGQNVTFRCDPISEHNRLYWYRQTLGQGPEFLTYFQNEAQLEKSRLLSDRFSAERPKGSFSTLEIQRTEQGDSAMYLCASSFENRNYGYTFGSGTRLTVV.